This TCR beta chain was profiled in a study of shared clonotypes between healthy human individuals. Study details: Per donor, CD8 memory used one plate, CD8 naive used two, CD4 memory used three and CD4 naive used three.

This clone was counted once. Its antigen is unknown. Study-level findings and limits: Against clonotypes common to all four donors, non-shared ones had lower generation probabilities.

Every immunoSEQ plate was one replicate of a subset's evenly spread DNA. Approximately 30,000 T cell genomes (about 0.2 ug DNA) went into each sorted-subset replicate. Profiled with immunoSEQ multiplex PCR; TCRdb holds only in-frame clones, not every one. The sample lists some 2.1 million clones, about 94% occurring once. As defined, naive CD8 cells were CD45RO-negative and positively selected for CCR7, with terminally differentiated effector memory CD45RA+ cells excluded. Sample: naive CD8+ T cells from PBMCs. This receptor was taken from a young man in good health. Some clones in this sample may be carry-over from other donors' samples.

For the CDR3, the DNA is TGTGCCAGCACCAATGGACCGGGGCGATGGTATAACTATGGCTACACCTTC. As protein: CASTNGPGRWYNYGYTF. The V gene is TRBV7-7, the J gene TRBJ1-2; tentative D call: TRBD1 (5 bases). The CDR3 extends over 17 amino acids. CDR1 is SSHAT, CDR2 FNYEAQ, per germline (reference sequence). V lost 7 bases and J lost 1, with 22 bases in between.